This is a list of T cell receptor beta chains from one sample in a study of cytomegalovirus exposure and HLA in healthy donors. Sequenced by immunoSEQ multiplex PCR; TCRdb stores in-frame clones only, minus some. The table includes about 120,000 clones, roughly 80% detected once. Sequencing was carried out using PBMCs. These receptors were obtained from a man in his sixties in good health and CMV-seropositive. The CDR3 runs from the conserved cysteine through the conserved F or W. D genes are given only for firm matches. Clone size is given for some rows only: seen once, a few or many times, or a class if the clone is expanded.

j_gene: TRBJ1-2
d_gene: TRBD1
v_gene: TRBV28
abundance: NA
CDR3nt: TGTGCCAGCAGTCCTACAGGGGGCTGGGGCTACACCTTC
CDR3aa: CASSPTGGWGYTF

j_gene: TRBJ2-5
d_gene: NA
v_gene: TRBV12-5
abundance: NA
CDR3nt: TGTGCTAGTGGTCGAGGGGGGGAAGAGACCCAGTACTTC
CDR3aa: CASGRGGEETQYF

j_gene: TRBJ2-7
d_gene: NA
v_gene: TRBV6-1
abundance: NA
CDR3nt: TGTGCCAGCAGAGAGGTGGACGAGCAGTACTTC
CDR3aa: CASREVDEQYF

j_gene: TRBJ1-6
d_gene: TRBD1
v_gene: TRBV19
abundance: NA
CDR3nt: TGTGCCAGTAAGGCAGGGGGCGATTCACCCCTCCACTTT
CDR3aa: CASKAGGDSPLHF

j_gene: TRBJ2-7
d_gene: NA
v_gene: TRBV7-9
abundance: NA
CDR3nt: TGTGCCAGCAGCCCCGGTAGAGTTGGTTCGGTAAACGAGCAGTACTTC
CDR3aa: CASSPGRVGSVNEQYF

j_gene: TRBJ1-5
d_gene: TRBD1
v_gene: TRBV18
abundance: NA
CDR3nt: TGTGCCAGCTCACCCACAGGGGGCTCTCGGGATCAGCCCCAGCATTTT
CDR3aa: CASSPTGGSRDQPQHF

j_gene: TRBJ1-2
d_gene: NA
v_gene: TRBV2
abundance: NA
CDR3nt: TGTGCCAGCAGTGATTTCTTCCCTAACTATGGCTACACCTTC
CDR3aa: CASSDFFPNYGYTF

j_gene: TRBJ2-7
d_gene: NA
v_gene: TRBV30
abundance: NA
CDR3nt: TGTGCCTGGAGTGTAGGAGGGCTCGAGCAGTACTTC
CDR3aa: CAWSVGGLEQYF

j_gene: TRBJ1-5
d_gene: TRBD1
v_gene: TRBV5-5
abundance: NA
CDR3nt: TGTGCCAGCAGCCCGGAGGGGACAGGGCGGCCCCAGCATTTT
CDR3aa: CASSPEGTGRPQHF

j_gene: TRBJ2-5
d_gene: NA
v_gene: TRBV14
abundance: NA
CDR3nt: TGTGCCAGCAGCCAAGGCTGGAGCCAAGAGACCCAGTACTTC
CDR3aa: CASSQGWSQETQYF

j_gene: TRBJ1-2
d_gene: TRBD1
v_gene: TRBV10-3
abundance: NA
CDR3nt: TGTGCCATCTGGGCAGGGGGCGATTTTGGCTACACCTTC
CDR3aa: CAIWAGGDFGYTF

j_gene: TRBJ2-2
d_gene: TRBD2
v_gene: TRBV25-1
abundance: NA
CDR3nt: TGTGCCAGCAGTATTAGCGGGGGGGACACCGGGGAGCTGTTTTTT
CDR3aa: CASSISGGDTGELFF

j_gene: TRBJ2-1
d_gene: TRBD2
v_gene: TRBV10-3
abundance: NA
CDR3nt: TGTGCCATCAGACCTGGGGGGGTTGACGAGCAGTTCTTC
CDR3aa: CAIRPGGVDEQFF

j_gene: TRBJ1-2
d_gene: TRBD1
v_gene: TRBV5-1
abundance: NA
CDR3nt: TGCGCCAGCAGCTTACGACAGGGTTATGGCTACACCTTC
CDR3aa: CASSLRQGYGYTF

j_gene: TRBJ2-7
d_gene: NA
v_gene: TRBV20-1
abundance: NA
CDR3nt: TGCAGTGCTGTTCGAGAATACGAGCAGTACTTC
CDR3aa: CSAVREYEQYF

j_gene: TRBJ2-3
d_gene: TRBD2
v_gene: TRBV4-1
abundance: once
CDR3nt: TGCGCCAGCAGCCAACGGGGTAGCGGGAGGGGATACACAGATACGCAGTATTTT
CDR3aa: CASSQRGSGRGYTDTQYF

j_gene: TRBJ2-2
d_gene: NA
v_gene: TRBV5-1
abundance: NA
CDR3nt: TGCGCCAGCGGGGCCGGGAGTTCGAACACCGGGGAGCTGTTTTTT
CDR3aa: CASGAGSSNTGELFF

j_gene: TRBJ2-7
d_gene: TRBD2
v_gene: TRBV7-9
abundance: NA
CDR3nt: TGTTCCAGCAGCCCCCCCTTGCGACTAGCGTTGGTCGAGCAGTACTTC
CDR3aa: CSSSPPLRLALVEQYF

j_gene: TRBJ2-5
d_gene: TRBD1
v_gene: TRBV7-7
abundance: NA
CDR3nt: TGTGCCAGCAGCTTAGGTGACAGGGGCCAAGAGACCCAGTACTTC
CDR3aa: CASSLGDRGQETQYF

j_gene: TRBJ2-1
d_gene: TRBD2
v_gene: TRBV2
abundance: NA
CDR3nt: TGTGCCAGCAGCCCTGGGGTAGCGGGGACCATAGCTAATGAGCAGTTCTTC
CDR3aa: CASSPGVAGTIANEQFF

j_gene: TRBJ2-3
d_gene: TRBD1
v_gene: TRBV6-6
abundance: NA
CDR3nt: TGTGCCAGCAGATCTACAGGGGCAGATACGCAGTATTTT
CDR3aa: CASRSTGADTQYF

j_gene: TRBJ2-1
d_gene: TRBD1
v_gene: TRBV10-1
abundance: NA
CDR3nt: TGCGCCAGCAGTGAGTCAGCAGGGGGCAGTGAGCAGTTCTTC
CDR3aa: CASSESAGGSEQFF

j_gene: TRBJ1-1
d_gene: NA
v_gene: TRBV27
abundance: NA
CDR3nt: TGTGCCAGCAGTTTATGGTCGGGTTCGAACACTGAAGCTTTCTTT
CDR3aa: CASSLWSGSNTEAFF

j_gene: TRBJ1-2
d_gene: TRBD1
v_gene: TRBV2
abundance: NA
CDR3nt: TGTGCCAGCAGTCGGGACAGTTCTAACTATGGCTACACCTTC
CDR3aa: CASSRDSSNYGYTF

j_gene: TRBJ1-5
d_gene: TRBD1
v_gene: TRBV27
abundance: NA
CDR3nt: TGTGCCAGCAGTCTGACAGGGGGCGGACAGCCCCAGCATTTT
CDR3aa: CASSLTGGGQPQHF

j_gene: TRBJ1-4
d_gene: NA
v_gene: TRBV5-5
abundance: NA
CDR3nt: TGTGCCAGCAGCCTCAGGGTAGAAGAAAAACTGTTTTTT
CDR3aa: CASSLRVEEKLFF

j_gene: TRBJ2-7
d_gene: NA
v_gene: TRBV27
abundance: NA
CDR3nt: TGTGCCAGCAGTCTATCAGGGACACATATACCCTACGAGCAGTACTTC
CDR3aa: CASSLSGTHIPYEQYF

j_gene: TRBJ2-1
d_gene: NA
v_gene: TRBV30
abundance: few
CDR3nt: TGTGCCTGGACTTGGACTGGGGAGCAGTTCTTC
CDR3aa: CAWTWTGEQFF

j_gene: TRBJ2-5
d_gene: TRBD2
v_gene: TRBV5-1
abundance: NA
CDR3nt: TGCGCCAGCAGCTTTGGACTAGCGGGGGAAGGAGAGACCCAGTACTTC
CDR3aa: CASSFGLAGEGETQYF

j_gene: TRBJ2-3
d_gene: NA
v_gene: TRBV5-4
abundance: NA
CDR3nt: TGTGCCAGCAGGAAGGCGGGGGCCTTCACAGATACGCAGTATTTT
CDR3aa: CASRKAGAFTDTQYF

j_gene: TRBJ1-1
d_gene: NA
v_gene: TRBV18
abundance: NA
CDR3nt: TGTGCCAGCTCTCCGTATGATCCGGTGAACACTGAAGCTTTCTTT
CDR3aa: CASSPYDPVNTEAFF

j_gene: TRBJ1-1
d_gene: NA
v_gene: TRBV9
abundance: NA
CDR3nt: TGTGCCAGCAGCGTAGACCCAGCCGGGACAGAAGCTTTCTTT
CDR3aa: CASSVDPAGTEAFF

j_gene: TRBJ1-5
d_gene: NA
v_gene: TRBV5-6
abundance: once
CDR3nt: TGTGCCAGCAGCTTGATGGGCTTTGGCAATCAGCCCCAGCATTTT
CDR3aa: CASSLMGFGNQPQHF

j_gene: TRBJ1-4
d_gene: NA
v_gene: TRBV6-1
abundance: NA
CDR3nt: TGTGCCAGCAGCCTCTCAGGGGCTAATGAAAAACTGTTTTTT
CDR3aa: CASSLSGANEKLFF

j_gene: TRBJ1-2
d_gene: NA
v_gene: TRBV7-8
abundance: few
CDR3nt: TGTGCCAGCAGCTTAGTGGGGGCCATTAACTATGGCTACACCTTC
CDR3aa: CASSLVGAINYGYTF